This T cell receptor (beta chain) comes out of a study of T cells in localized non-small cell lung cancer. The study, taken as a whole, reports: Adjacent lung tissue had a median approximately 57 of the top 100 clones found in the tumor. Investigators sequenced only a single tumor region, leaving heterogeneity possible.

The germline gives CDR1 SGHTA, CDR2 FQGNSA. The CDR3 has 17 amino acids. The V gene end was trimmed by 5 bases and the J gene end by 4 bases; junction bases not matched to a gene: 15. Notes on this clone: Antigen: not known.

The method was immunoSEQ multiplex PCR; TCRdb's version includes in-frame clones alone and lacks a portion of them. Of approximately 30,000 clones in the sample, about nine tenths were seen once. J is TRBJ2-5 and V is TRBV7-2, with TRBD2 matching over 8 bases. This specimen consisted of peripheral blood, obtained before any cancer treatment. This receptor was taken from a male donor aged 60 or older with stage III lung adenocarcinoma. The CDR3 nucleotides are TGTGCCAGCAGCCGGGGGGGCCCCTCGGGCGGGAGAGAGACCCAGTACTTC. The encoded protein is CASSRGGPSGGRETQYF.